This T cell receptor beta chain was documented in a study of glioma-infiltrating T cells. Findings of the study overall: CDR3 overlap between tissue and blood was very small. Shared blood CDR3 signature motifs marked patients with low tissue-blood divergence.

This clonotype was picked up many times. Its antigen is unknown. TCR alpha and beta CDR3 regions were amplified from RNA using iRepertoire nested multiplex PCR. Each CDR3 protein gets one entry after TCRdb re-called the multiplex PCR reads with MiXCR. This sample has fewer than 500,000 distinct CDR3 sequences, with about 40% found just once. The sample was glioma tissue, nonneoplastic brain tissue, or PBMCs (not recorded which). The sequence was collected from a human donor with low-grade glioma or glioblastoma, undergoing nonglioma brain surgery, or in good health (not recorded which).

CDR3 amino acids: CASSPLAGNEQFF. In DNA, the CDR3 is TGTGCCAGCAGTCCCTTAGCAGGGAATGAGCAGTTCTTC. V and J are TRBV6-2 or TRBV6-3 and TRBJ2-1; possibly TRBD1 for D (5 bases). V shed 5 bases and J shed 7 bases, with 12 bases lying between them. CDR3 length equals 13 residues. Germline CDR1 is MNHEY and CDR2 is SVGEGT.